Listed below are T cell receptor beta chains from one sample, sequenced in a study of shared clonotypes between healthy human individuals. Sequencing was performed with immunoSEQ multiplex PCR; in TCRdb, only in-frame clones are kept and a portion is missing. The sample lists over a million clones, around 97% occurring once. The sequenced material came from naive CD4+ T cells sorted from blood. Receptors originate from a man aged 30-40 years in good health. Both conserved end residues are part of each CDR3. Fields, in order: CDR3 length, clone size, J gene, V gene, D gene, CDR3 DNA, CDR3 protein. A D gene is named only where the DNA matches it firmly. Size is stated for part of the rows, as once, few or many counts, or as a class when the clone is expanded.

length: 13; size: .; J: TRBJ2-3; V: TRBV25-1; D: .; DNA: TGTGCCAGCAGTGTCCGGGTCATAGATACGCAGTATTTT; CDR3: CASSVRVIDTQYF
length: 15; size: .; J: TRBJ2-5; V: TRBV9; D: .; DNA: TGTGCCAGCGCAACAGGATGGGGATACCAAGAGACCCAGTACTTC; CDR3: CASATGWGYQETQYF
length: 16; size: .; J: TRBJ2-3; V: TRBV18; D: .; DNA: TGTGCCAGCTCACCACTGCCCCGGGGCCTCACAGATACGCAGTATTTT; CDR3: CASSPLPRGLTDTQYF
length: 14; size: .; J: TRBJ2-1; V: TRBV9; D: TRBD2; DNA: TGTGCCAGCAGCGCCATAGCGGGTAGGGATGAGCAGTTCTTC; CDR3: CASSAIAGRDEQFF
length: 15; size: .; J: TRBJ1-5; V: TRBV19; D: .; DNA: TGTGCCAGTAGTATCATGGGAGGCGGCAATCAGCCCCAGCATTTT; CDR3: CASSIMGGGNQPQHF
length: 14; size: .; J: TRBJ2-2; V: TRBV2; D: .; DNA: TGTGCCAGCTCGGGATTAGAGAGAACCGGGGAGCTGTTTTTT; CDR3: CASSGLERTGELFF
length: 12; size: .; J: TRBJ2-3; V: TRBV7-2; D: .; DNA: TGTGCCAGCAGCCTGGGACTTACGGCGCAGTATTTT; CDR3: CASSLGLTAQYF
length: 13; size: once; J: TRBJ2-5; V: TRBV30; D: .; DNA: TGTGCCTGGAGAAAGCAGCCCCAGGGCACCCAGTACTTC; CDR3: CAWRKQPQGTQYF
length: 13; size: .; J: TRBJ2-5; V: TRBV25-1; D: TRBD1; DNA: TGTGCCAGCAGTCTAGGGGGCTATGAGACCCAGTACTTC; CDR3: CASSLGGYETQYF
length: 17; size: .; J: TRBJ2-1; V: TRBV7-9; D: .; DNA: TGTGCCAGCAGCCTGTGGGGACGACAGGTTGCCCCCAATGAGCAGTTCTTC; CDR3: CASSLWGRQVAPNEQFF